The rows below give T cell receptor beta chains drawn from one sample of a study of beta chain features in type 1 diabetes. The protocol was immunoSEQ multiplex PCR, while the TCRdb copy is restricted to in-frame clones and leaves out a portion. The sample consists of some 250,000 clones, about 15% of them appearing once. Material for sequencing was naive CD4+ T cells from blood. These receptors came from a young man with type 1 diabetes. Each CDR3 is given with its conserved first and last residue. Fields, in order: J gene, D gene, CDR3 length, V gene, clone size, CDR3 DNA, CDR3 protein. D genes are given only for firm matches. Expanded clones get a size class; other rows say once, few or many, or leave the size out.

j_gene: TRBJ1-2
d_gene: NA
len: 12
v_gene: TRBV19
abundance: NA
CDR3nt: TGTGCCAGTAGCCCCGCGGCTTACGGCTACACCTTC
CDR3aa: CASSPAAYGYTF

j_gene: TRBJ2-5
d_gene: NA
len: 14
v_gene: TRBV30
abundance: NA
CDR3nt: TGTGCCTGGAGCCAAACTAGCAGCCAAGAGACCCAGTACTTC
CDR3aa: CAWSQTSSQETQYF

j_gene: TRBJ2-3
d_gene: TRBD2
len: 15
v_gene: TRBV4-2
abundance: NA
CDR3nt: TGTGCCAGCAGCAAACTAGCGGGAGAGGCAGATACGCAGTATTTT
CDR3aa: CASSKLAGEADTQYF

j_gene: TRBJ2-5
d_gene: NA
len: 13
v_gene: TRBV6-5
abundance: NA
CDR3nt: TGTGCCAGCAGGATGGGACACAAAGAGACCCAGTACTTC
CDR3aa: CASRMGHKETQYF

j_gene: TRBJ2-1
d_gene: TRBD2
len: 18
v_gene: TRBV9
abundance: few
CDR3nt: TGTGCCAGCAGCCTAGCCTCCGGGACTAGCGGGAGAGGTACTGAGCAGTTCTTC
CDR3aa: CASSLASGTSGRGTEQFF

j_gene: TRBJ1-1
d_gene: NA
len: 12
v_gene: TRBV30
abundance: NA
CDR3nt: TGTGCCTGGTCACAGCTGAACACTGAAGCTTTCTTT
CDR3aa: CAWSQLNTEAFF

j_gene: TRBJ2-7
d_gene: TRBD1
len: 14
v_gene: TRBV7-9
abundance: NA
CDR3nt: TGTGCCAGCAGCTTGACAGGGGTCAACGACGAGCAGTACTTC
CDR3aa: CASSLTGVNDEQYF

j_gene: TRBJ2-7
d_gene: TRBD1
len: 14
v_gene: TRBV6-5
abundance: NA
CDR3nt: TGTGCCAGCAGCCGGGGACAGGGCTTTTACGAGCAGTACTTC
CDR3aa: CASSRGQGFYEQYF

j_gene: TRBJ1-2
d_gene: NA
len: 13
v_gene: TRBV4-1
abundance: few
CDR3nt: TGCGCCAGCAGCCAAGGGGGAGACTATGGCTACACCTTC
CDR3aa: CASSQGGDYGYTF

j_gene: TRBJ2-7
d_gene: TRBD1
len: 14
v_gene: TRBV18
abundance: NA
CDR3nt: TGTGCCAGCTCACCTCCGGGACAGGGTTACGAGCAGTACTTC
CDR3aa: CASSPPGQGYEQYF

j_gene: TRBJ2-5
d_gene: TRBD1
len: 18
v_gene: TRBV11-2
abundance: once
CDR3nt: TGTGCCAGCACCTTTAGCGGGGGACAGGGGGCGCGGACAGAGACCCAGTACTTC
CDR3aa: CASTFSGGQGARTETQYF

j_gene: TRBJ1-1
d_gene: NA
len: 13
v_gene: TRBV19
abundance: NA
CDR3nt: TGTGCCAGTACCCGACAGTTGAACACTGAAGCTTTCTTT
CDR3aa: CASTRQLNTEAFF

j_gene: TRBJ2-3
d_gene: NA
len: 12
v_gene: TRBV29-1
abundance: few
CDR3nt: TGCAGCGTTGAGCGGGGCCCAGATACGCAGTATTTT
CDR3aa: CSVERGPDTQYF

j_gene: TRBJ2-2
d_gene: TRBD1
len: 15
v_gene: TRBV6-5
abundance: NA
CDR3nt: TGTGCCAGCAGTTTACAGGGGGCGCTAACCGGGGAGCTGTTTTTT
CDR3aa: CASSLQGALTGELFF

j_gene: TRBJ2-1
d_gene: NA
len: 16
v_gene: TRBV30
abundance: NA
CDR3nt: TGTGCCTGGAGCGCAAAACTACGTATGCGGGGTGATGAGCAGTTCTTC
CDR3aa: CAWSAKLRMRGDEQFF

j_gene: TRBJ1-2
d_gene: NA
len: 14
v_gene: TRBV21-1
abundance: few
CDR3nt: TGTGCCAGCAGCTTTCGACAGAATAACTATGGCTACACCTTC
CDR3aa: CASSFRQNNYGYTF

j_gene: TRBJ2-1
d_gene: TRBD2
len: 13
v_gene: TRBV14
abundance: NA
CDR3nt: TGTGCCAGCAGCCGGACTAGGACCGGAGAGCAGTTCTTC
CDR3aa: CASSRTRTGEQFF

j_gene: TRBJ1-2
d_gene: TRBD1
len: 13
v_gene: TRBV18
abundance: NA
CDR3nt: TGTGCCAGCTCAGGGACAGGGAACTATGGCTACACCTTC
CDR3aa: CASSGTGNYGYTF

j_gene: TRBJ2-2
d_gene: TRBD1
len: 15
v_gene: TRBV5-4
abundance: few
CDR3nt: TGTGCCAGCAGCCCCCGGACAGGGGACACCGGGGAGCTGTTTTTT
CDR3aa: CASSPRTGDTGELFF

j_gene: TRBJ2-1
d_gene: TRBD2
len: 14
v_gene: TRBV2
abundance: NA
CDR3nt: TGTGCCAGCAGTGAGGCGGGGGGGCCGGGGGAGCAGTTCTTC
CDR3aa: CASSEAGGPGEQFF

j_gene: TRBJ2-7
d_gene: TRBD1
len: 14
v_gene: TRBV28
abundance: few
CDR3nt: TGTGCCAGCAGTTCCCCCTTAGACAGGGACGAGCAGTACTTC
CDR3aa: CASSSPLDRDEQYF

j_gene: TRBJ2-1
d_gene: NA
len: 16
v_gene: TRBV28
abundance: NA
CDR3nt: TGTGCCAGCAGTTCCGCCTCCCGCGGAGCTTACAATGAGCAGTTCTTC
CDR3aa: CASSSASRGAYNEQFF

j_gene: TRBJ1-2
d_gene: NA
len: 13
v_gene: TRBV18
abundance: once
CDR3nt: TGTGCCAGCTCACCACCTCTAAGAGTTGCCTACACCTTC
CDR3aa: CASSPPLRVAYTF

j_gene: TRBJ1-1
d_gene: NA
len: 12
v_gene: TRBV29-1
abundance: few
CDR3nt: TGCAGCGTCTCACAGGGTTACACTGAAGCTTTCTTT
CDR3aa: CSVSQGYTEAFF

j_gene: TRBJ2-3
d_gene: TRBD2
len: 17
v_gene: TRBV14
abundance: few
CDR3nt: TGTGCCAGCAGCCAAGGGGCTAGCGGGAGGTCCACAGATACGCAGTATTTT
CDR3aa: CASSQGASGRSTDTQYF

j_gene: TRBJ2-1
d_gene: TRBD2
len: 18
v_gene: TRBV2
abundance: NA
CDR3nt: TGTGCCAGCAGCGACCCCCTAGCGGGGGGCAGCTCCTACAATGAGCAGTTCTTC
CDR3aa: CASSDPLAGGSSYNEQFF

j_gene: TRBJ1-4
d_gene: TRBD1
len: 15
v_gene: TRBV11-2
abundance: NA
CDR3nt: TGTGCCAGCAGCCAAGCGGCACAGGGGAATGAAAAACTGTTTTTT
CDR3aa: CASSQAAQGNEKLFF

j_gene: TRBJ1-5
d_gene: TRBD1
len: 14
v_gene: TRBV9
abundance: few
CDR3nt: TGTGCCAGCAGCGTCGGACAGGGTAATCAGCCCCAGCATTTT
CDR3aa: CASSVGQGNQPQHF

j_gene: TRBJ1-5
d_gene: TRBD1
len: 18
v_gene: TRBV2
abundance: NA
CDR3nt: TGTGCCACATCATCGGGACAGGGAGAGCTATATAGCAATCAGCCCCAGCATTTT
CDR3aa: CATSSGQGELYSNQPQHF

j_gene: TRBJ1-4
d_gene: NA
len: 13
v_gene: TRBV29-1
abundance: few
CDR3nt: TGCAGCGGGCAGGGTGCAACTAATGAAAAACTGTTTTTT
CDR3aa: CSGQGATNEKLFF

j_gene: TRBJ1-1
d_gene: NA
len: 11
v_gene: TRBV10-3
abundance: NA
CDR3nt: TGTGCCATCAGCCCGGACAGTGAAGCTTTCTTT
CDR3aa: CAISPDSEAFF

j_gene: TRBJ2-5
d_gene: NA
len: 13
v_gene: TRBV2
abundance: NA
CDR3nt: TGTGCCAGCTCGGCGGACTGGAAAGAGACCCAGTACTTC
CDR3aa: CASSADWKETQYF

j_gene: TRBJ2-4
d_gene: TRBD2
len: 14
v_gene: TRBV5-1
abundance: NA
CDR3nt: TGCGCCAGCAGCTTACCTGGACTAGCGGGTATTCAGTACTTC
CDR3aa: CASSLPGLAGIQYF

j_gene: TRBJ2-2
d_gene: TRBD2
len: 16
v_gene: TRBV4-2
abundance: few
CDR3nt: TGTGCCAGCAGCCTGGGACTAGCGGGAGTTGGCGGGGAGCTGTTTTTT
CDR3aa: CASSLGLAGVGGELFF

j_gene: TRBJ2-1
d_gene: TRBD1
len: 16
v_gene: TRBV4-2
abundance: NA
CDR3nt: TGTGCCAGCAGCCAAGAATCCAGGGGGCCCAACAATGAGCAGTTCTTC
CDR3aa: CASSQESRGPNNEQFF

j_gene: TRBJ2-3
d_gene: NA
len: 16
v_gene: TRBV9
abundance: NA
CDR3nt: TGTGCCAGCAGCGTAGAATCGGGACACCGCACAGATACGCAGTATTTT
CDR3aa: CASSVESGHRTDTQYF

j_gene: TRBJ1-3
d_gene: TRBD1
len: 14
v_gene: TRBV29-1
abundance: NA
CDR3nt: TGCAGCGTTGACCCTCGGGACAGGGGAAACACCATATATTTT
CDR3aa: CSVDPRDRGNTIYF

j_gene: TRBJ2-2
d_gene: NA
len: 16
v_gene: TRBV30
abundance: NA
CDR3nt: TGTGCCTGGAGTGCGGTCGGACAACTCAACACCGGGGAGCTGTTTTTT
CDR3aa: CAWSAVGQLNTGELFF

j_gene: TRBJ2-7
d_gene: TRBD1
len: 12
v_gene: TRBV29-1
abundance: few
CDR3nt: TGCAGCGCCAGACAGGGGCTGGGCGAGCAGTACTTC
CDR3aa: CSARQGLGEQYF

j_gene: TRBJ2-3
d_gene: TRBD1
len: 15
v_gene: TRBV7-9
abundance: few
CDR3nt: TGTGCCAGCAGCGGCGACAGGGGAAGGACAGATACGCAGTATTTT
CDR3aa: CASSGDRGRTDTQYF

j_gene: TRBJ1-1
d_gene: NA
len: 14
v_gene: TRBV5-4
abundance: NA
CDR3nt: TGTGCCAGCAGCCCTGTTGGCTTTGAAGCTGAAGCTTTCTTT
CDR3aa: CASSPVGFEAEAFF

j_gene: TRBJ2-7
d_gene: NA
len: 15
v_gene: TRBV19
abundance: NA
CDR3nt: TGTGCCAGTAGTATAGAGGGGCGGAAAGGGTACGAGCAGTACTTC
CDR3aa: CASSIEGRKGYEQYF

j_gene: TRBJ1-4
d_gene: NA
len: 11
v_gene: TRBV2
abundance: few
CDR3nt: TGTGCCAGCAGTCTCGTTGAAAAACTGTTTTTT
CDR3aa: CASSLVEKLFF

j_gene: TRBJ1-2
d_gene: NA
len: 13
v_gene: TRBV5-8
abundance: NA
CDR3nt: TGTGCCAGCAGCTTGGGACAGAACTATGGCTACACCTTC
CDR3aa: CASSLGQNYGYTF

j_gene: TRBJ1-5
d_gene: NA
len: 15
v_gene: TRBV5-6
abundance: few
CDR3nt: TGTGCCAGCAGCTTCCGCAGGGGCGGTAGTTGGCCCCAGCATTTT
CDR3aa: CASSFRRGGSWPQHF

j_gene: TRBJ2-7
d_gene: NA
len: 15
v_gene: TRBV2
abundance: NA
CDR3nt: TGTGCCAGCAGCCCAGTTACGGGTGCGACAGGCGAGCAGTACTTC
CDR3aa: CASSPVTGATGEQYF

j_gene: TRBJ2-7
d_gene: NA
len: 12
v_gene: TRBV9
abundance: few
CDR3nt: TGTGCCAGCAGCGCCGACTCTGCCGCGCAGTACTTC
CDR3aa: CASSADSAAQYF

j_gene: TRBJ2-7
d_gene: TRBD1
len: 16
v_gene: TRBV28
abundance: NA
CDR3nt: TGTGCCAGCACTAAGCCAGCAAGACAGGGAACGGACGAGCAGTACTTC
CDR3aa: CASTKPARQGTDEQYF

j_gene: TRBJ1-6
d_gene: NA
len: 15
v_gene: TRBV30
abundance: NA
CDR3nt: TGTGCCTGGAGTGTCCCGACAGGAACTAATTCACCCCTCCACTTT
CDR3aa: CAWSVPTGTNSPLHF

j_gene: TRBJ1-2
d_gene: TRBD1
len: 16
v_gene: TRBV6-5
abundance: few
CDR3nt: TGTGCCAGCAGTTACCGGACAGGGGGAGAGGGCTATGGCTACACCTTC
CDR3aa: CASSYRTGGEGYGYTF

j_gene: TRBJ2-7
d_gene: NA
len: 15
v_gene: TRBV19
abundance: NA
CDR3nt: TGTGCCAGTAGTATCTCGCGGGACGGGAGCTACGAGCAGTACTTC
CDR3aa: CASSISRDGSYEQYF

j_gene: TRBJ2-3
d_gene: TRBD2
len: 16
v_gene: TRBV5-1
abundance: few
CDR3nt: TGCGCCAGCAGCGCGGGACTAGCGGGGGGCGACAATACGCAGTATTTT
CDR3aa: CASSAGLAGGDNTQYF

j_gene: TRBJ2-7
d_gene: NA
len: 16
v_gene: TRBV6-1
abundance: once
CDR3nt: TGTGCCAGCAGTGAAACGCCTCCAGGGATTCCCTACGAGCAGTACTTC
CDR3aa: CASSETPPGIPYEQYF

j_gene: TRBJ2-1
d_gene: TRBD1
len: 16
v_gene: TRBV9
abundance: few
CDR3nt: TGTGCCAGCAGCGTAGTATCGGCAGGGGGCTGGAATGAGCAGTTCTTC
CDR3aa: CASSVVSAGGWNEQFF

j_gene: TRBJ2-3
d_gene: NA
len: 14
v_gene: TRBV19
abundance: NA
CDR3nt: TGTGCCAGTACTACTGCATCGAGCACAGATACGCAGTATTTT
CDR3aa: CASTTASSTDTQYF